Below, 15 T cell receptor beta chains from the same sample are listed, as sequenced in a study of early T cells in non-severe SARS-CoV-2 infection listed by TCRdb under 2021. Library method: 5' RACE. The instrument given in TCRdb is NextSeq 500. TCRdb reprocessed the public reads (quality trimming at Q25 with fastp, clone calling with MiXCR) and kept in-frame beta chains. Rows with a matching CDR3 protein are joined into one entry that keeps the most common DNA and genes. In this sample the table shows 68,000 or so distinct CDR3 sequences, approximately 12% of which occur a single time. Around 1.7% of the sample comes from the top ten. The sequencing input was whole blood. Receptor source: an adult who was a healthcare worker with PCR-confirmed SARS-CoV-2 infection or an uninfected control (not recorded which).

In this sample, this clonotype turned up many times. The chain has TRBV5-1 and TRBJ2-5; TRBD1 matches 8 bases. Germline-derived CDR1 and CDR2 are SGHRS and YFSETQ. The CDR3 loop spans 16 amino acids. J gave up 0 bases and V 0 bases, and 4 bases lay outside the gene matches. DNA of the CDR3: TGCGCCAGCAGCTTGGGACGGACAGGGAACCAAGAGACCCAGTACTTC. The encoded protein is CASSLGRTGNQETQYF.

The chain is built from TRBV6-2 or TRBV6-3 and TRBJ2-1; TRBD2 agrees at 7 bases. The length of the CDR3 is 16 residues. After removal of 2 bases from V and 0 bases from J, the junction contained 4 bases not matched to a gene. Germline CDR1 and CDR2: MNHEY and SVGEGT. This CDR3 reads CASSYPAGSSYNEQFF. CDR3 sequence (DNA): TGTGCCAGCAGTTACCCAGCGGGGAGCTCCTACAATGAGCAGTTCTTC.

This clonotype occurred a few times. The chain couples TRBV30 to TRBJ2-1, with TRBD2 matching over 12 bases. The CDR3 sequence is 15 residues long. The germline V gene has CDR1 GTSNPN and CDR2 SVGIG (reference sequence). J lost 9 bases, V lost 7 bases, and 13 bases had no gene match. CDR3 sequence (DNA): TGTGCCTCCGATAAACTAGCGGGGGGCCGTGTTGAGCAGTTCTTC. The encoded protein is CASDKLAGGRVEQFF.

The sample holds a few counts of this clonotype. The gene calls are TRBV29-1 and TRBJ2-3; D may correspond to TRBD1 or TRBD2 (6 bases each). Trimming cost V 5 bases and J 0 bases, with 18 bases left between them. Germline CDR1 SQVTM, CDR2 ANQGSEA. This CDR3 is 16 amino acids long. DNA of the CDR3: TGCAGCGTTCTAGGGGGACTGACGGGGAGCACAGATACGCAGTATTTT. This encodes CSVLGGLTGSTDTQYF.

The genes are TRBV20-1 and TRBJ2-3, with D uncertain. The germline CDR1 and CDR2 sequences are DFQATT and SNEGSKA (reference sequence). This CDR3 contains 15 residues. Trimming took off 6 bases at V and 0 bases at J, with 16 bases between the two ends. CDR3 sequence reads: CSATHPGGSTDTQYF. CDR3 coding DNA: TGCAGTGCGACGCACCCAGGTGGGAGCACAGATACGCAGTATTTT.

The V call is TRBV3-1, the J call TRBJ2-7, with 8 bases lining up with TRBD2. From germline, CDR1 is LGHDT and CDR2 YNNKEL (reference sequence). CDR3 size: 13 residues. V shed 6 bases and J 6 bases; nucleotides not matched to a gene: 7. The CDR3 nucleotides read TGTGCCAGCAGTAGGACTAGCAACTCCGAGCAGTACTTC. Its translation: CASSRTSNSEQYF.

The rearrangement uses TRBV12-3 or TRBV12-4 and TRBJ2-7; D is possibly TRBD1 or TRBD2 (5 bases each). Trimming cost V 2 bases and J 0 bases, with 11 bases left between them. The CDR3 loop spans 15 amino acids. This CDR3 is CASSLPGTSSYEQYF. As DNA, the CDR3 is TGTGCCAGCAGTTTACCGGGGACCTCCTCCTACGAGCAGTACTTC.

This clonotype was picked up many times. The chain links TRBV7-8 to TRBJ1-3; possible D gene TRBD1, 5 bases. The CDR3 totals 19 residues. V shed 5 bases and J shed 0 bases, with 23 bases lying between them. CDR1 SGHVS and CDR2 FQNEAQ come from the germline V gene. The CDR3 spells CASSQGGVRGFYSGNTIYF. The CDR3 region has the DNA TGTGCCAGCAGCCAGGGAGGGGTACGAGGGTTCTACTCTGGAAACACCATATATTTT.

The chain links TRBV19 to TRBJ1-4; the match to TRBD1 covers 10 bases. Per the germline V gene, CDR1 is LNHDA and CDR2 is SQIVND (reference sequence). The CDR3 consists of 14 residues. The junction had 7 bases not matched to a gene; V was cut back by 7 bases and J by 8 bases. The CDR3 here is CASTPGQGYEKLFF. The CDR3 DNA reads TGTGCCAGTACCCCGGGACAGGGGTACGAAAAACTGTTTTTT.

This rearrangement joins TRBV6-2 or TRBV6-3 to TRBJ2-5; D possibly corresponds to TRBD1 (7 bases). V was trimmed by 6 bases and J by 4 bases, leaving 18 bases between them. The CDR3 runs 15 residues. Germline lookup yields CDR1 MNHEY and CDR2 SVGEGT. CDR3 nucleotides: TGTGCCAGCAGAGTACAGGGGCTGGGGGGAGAGACCCAGTACTTC. This encodes CASRVQGLGGETQYF.

CDR3 amino acids: CASSFYAGGFNEQYF. The CDR3, as DNA: TGTGCCAGCAGTTTTTATGCAGGGGGCTTCAACGAGCAGTACTTC. V usage is TRBV12-3 or TRBV12-4 and J usage is TRBJ2-7; 8 bases fit TRBD1. CDR3 length equals 15 residues. V gave up 3 bases and J gave up 5 bases; unmatched junction bases: 9.

The chain carries TRBV7-6 and TRBJ2-3; TRBD1 aligns across 8 bases. This CDR3 is 17 amino acids long. With V trimmed by 0 bases and J by 0 bases, 5 bases remained unmatched. Germline V gives CDR1 SGHVS, CDR2 FNYEAQ. Written as DNA, the CDR3 is TGTGCCAGCAGCTTAGCGTTCAGGGGGCGAAGCACAGATACGCAGTATTTT. It codes for CASSLAFRGRSTDTQYF. Based on the CDR3 plus reference TRBV7-6 and TRBJ2-3, the full variable domain is GAGVSQSPRYKVTKRGQDVALRCDPISGHVSLYWYRQALGQGPEFLTYFNYEAQQDKSGLPNDRFSAERPEGSISTLTIQRTEQRDSAMYRCASSLAFRGRSTDTQYFGPGTRLTVL.

This clonotype was counted between two and nine times. This chain joins TRBV7-2 and TRBJ2-2; D ambiguous. Germline assignment: CDR1 SGHTA and CDR2 FQGNSA. Between the trimmed V and J ends, which lost 8 bases and 3 bases, there was a span of 7 bases. The CDR3 sequence is 12 residues long. The CDR3 loop is CASGRYTGELFF. Here the CDR3 DNA reads TGTGCCAGCGGAAGGTACACCGGGGAGCTGTTTTTT.

The rearrangement joins TRBV11-2 to TRBJ2-7; 9 nucleotides agree with TRBD2. With 4 bases clipped from V and 9 bases from J, the junction kept 13 bases outside the gene matches. Germline V gene lookup returns CDR1 SGHAT and CDR2 FQNNGV. The CDR3 has 15 amino acids. The CDR3 region is CASSYDPGTSRPQYF. The CDR3 DNA is TGTGCCAGCAGCTACGACCCCGGGACTAGCCGACCGCAGTACTTC.

This clonotype was picked up a small number of times. This rearrangement joins TRBV5-1 to TRBJ2-7, with 8 bases lining up with TRBD1. Germline V gene data show CDR1 as SGHRS and CDR2 as YFSETQ. This CDR3 contains 15 residues. The ends lost 3 bases at V and 0 bases at J; junction bases unmatched: 5. In DNA form, the CDR3 reads TGCGCCAGCAGCTATGGACAGGGCCTCTCCTACGAGCAGTACTTC. This sequence encodes CASSYGQGLSYEQYF.